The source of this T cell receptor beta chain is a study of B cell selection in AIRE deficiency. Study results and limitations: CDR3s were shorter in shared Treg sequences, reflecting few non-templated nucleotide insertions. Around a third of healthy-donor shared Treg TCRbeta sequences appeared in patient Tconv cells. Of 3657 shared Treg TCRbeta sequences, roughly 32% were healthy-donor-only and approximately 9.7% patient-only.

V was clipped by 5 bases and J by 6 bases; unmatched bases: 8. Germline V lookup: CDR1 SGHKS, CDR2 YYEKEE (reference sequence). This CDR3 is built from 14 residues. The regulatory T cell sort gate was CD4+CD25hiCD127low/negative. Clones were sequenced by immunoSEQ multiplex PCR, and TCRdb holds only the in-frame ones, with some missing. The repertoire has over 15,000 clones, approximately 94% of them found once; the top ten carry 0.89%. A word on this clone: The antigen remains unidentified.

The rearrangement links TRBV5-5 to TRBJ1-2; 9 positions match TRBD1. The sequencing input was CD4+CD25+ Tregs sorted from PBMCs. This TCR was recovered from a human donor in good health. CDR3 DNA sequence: TGTGCCAGCAGAGGGGCTGACAGGGGGAATGGCTACACCTTC. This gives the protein CASRGADRGNGYTF.